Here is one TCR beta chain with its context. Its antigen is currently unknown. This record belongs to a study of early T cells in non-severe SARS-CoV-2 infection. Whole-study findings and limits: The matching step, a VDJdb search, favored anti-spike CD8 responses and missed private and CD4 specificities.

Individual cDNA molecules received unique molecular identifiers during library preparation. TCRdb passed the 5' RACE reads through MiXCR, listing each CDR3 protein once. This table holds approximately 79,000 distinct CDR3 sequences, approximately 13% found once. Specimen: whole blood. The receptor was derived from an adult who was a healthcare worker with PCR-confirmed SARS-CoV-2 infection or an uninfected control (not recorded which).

This CDR3 reads CASSFRLAGVTDTQYF. CDR3 nucleotide sequence: TGTGCCAGCAGCTTTCGACTAGCGGGGGTGACGGATACGCAGTATTTT. The chain carries TRBV7-9 and TRBJ2-3; 12 positions agree with TRBD2. V shed 3 bases and J 6 bases; nucleotides not matched to a gene: 7. Looked up from germline, CDR1 is SEHNR and CDR2 is FQNEAQ (reference sequence). This CDR3 is 16 amino acids long.